The 15 T cell receptor beta chains given below trace back to one sample, sequenced in a study of CD8+ T cells in alopecia areata. Extracted RNA was reverse transcribed into cDNA, the sequencing template. Generated by immunoSEQ multiplex PCR, the TCRdb table keeps only in-frame clones and is missing some. This sample yields about 110,000 clones, of which 59% are seen a single time; approximately 22% belongs to the top ten. The sample consisted of CD8+ T cells sorted from blood. These receptors came from a human donor in good health.

The chain couples TRBV13 to TRBJ1-1, with no clear D. Trimming shortened V by 4 bases and J by 4 bases, and 16 bases separated the two germline ends. This CDR3 has 15 amino acids. CDR1 PRHDT and CDR2 FYEKMQ come from the germline V gene (reference sequence). The chain's CDR3 is CASSSFTSGSTEAFF. DNA for the CDR3: TGTGCCAGCAGCTCCTTTACCTCCGGGAGCACTGAAGCTTTCTTT.

V gene TRBV19 combines with J gene TRBJ1-2; 9 nucleotides align to TRBD1. Looked up from germline, CDR1 is LNHDA and CDR2 is SQIVND (reference sequence). CDR3 length: 13 amino acids. V lost 8 bases and J lost 8; bases outside the gene matches: 9. The CDR3 DNA reads TGTGCCAGTGTCAAACCGACAGGGGGAGGCTACACCTTC. It yields the protein CASVKPTGGGYTF.

The genes are TRBV5-1 and TRBJ2-7; the D is unclear. The CDR3 extends over 16 amino acids. The V gene lost 4 bases and the J gene lost 1 base, with 18 bases spanning the gap. The germline CDR1 and CDR2 sequences are SGHRS and YFSETQ. The CDR3 DNA sequence: TGCGCCAGCAGCCTCGGCCCAAAAGAGTTATCCTACGAGCAGTACTTC. Protein sequence: CASSLGPKELSYEQYF.

This clone was counted only a few times. The chain has TRBV5-4 and TRBJ2-2; tentative D call: TRBD2 (7 bases). The CDR3 covers 15 residues. Germline CDR1 reads SGHNT; CDR2 reads YYREEE (reference sequence). V was shortened by 3 bases and J by 6 bases, with 15 bases between the two germline ends. The CDR3 protein is CASSSPGGRAGELFF. The DNA for the CDR3 is TGTGCCAGCAGCTCACCGGGGGGCCGTGCCGGGGAGCTGTTTTTT.

The V and J genes are TRBV6-1 and TRBJ1-1; TRBD1 aligns across 7 bases. Germline CDR1 reads MNHNS; CDR2 reads SASEGT. The CDR3 runs to 11 residues. The junction had 0 bases not matched to a gene; V was cut back by 7 bases and J by 4 bases. In nucleotides, the CDR3 is TGTGCCAGCAACAGGGGCACTGAAGCTTTCTTT. Its translation: CASNRGTEAFF.

The genes are TRBV4-3 and TRBJ2-1; TRBD2 agrees at 11 bases. CDR1 and CDR2 (germline): LGHNA, YSLEER. This CDR3 has 17 residues. V shed 3 bases and J 9 bases; nucleotides not matched to a gene: 13. CDR3 bases: TGCGCCAGCAGCCATTCGACTAGCGGGGAGGATTTGCCTGAGCAGTTCTTC. Translating gives CASSHSTSGEDLPEQFF.

This sequence joins TRBV6-1 and TRBJ2-4, with D maybe TRBD2 (7 bases). V shed 8 bases and J shed 8 bases, with 22 bases lying between them. The CDR3 extends over 15 amino acids. CDR1 is MNHNS and CDR2 is SASEGT in the germline V gene. CDR3 nucleotides: TGTGCCAGCTCCCCTTTAGGCGGGGGCGGATACATTCAGTACTTC. It translates to CASSPLGGGGYIQYF.

CDR3 coding DNA: TGTGCCAGCAGTTTGGGAGGCCCTGGACCTGAAGCTTTCTTT. Translating gives CASSLGGPGPEAFF. The chain combines TRBV27 with TRBJ1-1, with no clear D. Germline lookup yields CDR1 MNHEY and CDR2 SMNVEV (reference sequence). The CDR3 has 14 amino acids. Trimming cost V 3 bases and J 6 bases, with 14 bases left between them.

The V call is TRBV29-1, the J call TRBJ2-3; TRBD1 aligns across 10 bases. CDR1 is SQVTM and CDR2 is ANQGSEA in the germline V gene. V shed 7 bases, J shed 5 bases, and the junction held 9 bases outside the gene matches. This CDR3 contains 14 residues. The CDR3 here is CSAGGTGDQDTQYF. CDR3 bases: TGCAGCGCTGGGGGGACAGGGGACCAAGATACGCAGTATTTT.

This CDR3 is CASTPGGGSPLHF. CDR3 nucleotide sequence: TGTGCCAGCACTCCCGGTGGGGGTTCACCCCTCCACTTT. The chain has TRBV5-6 and TRBJ1-6; maybe TRBD1 (5 bases). The V end was cut by 6 bases, the J end by 9 bases, with 13 bases between. CDR3 size: 13 residues. CDR1 and CDR2 from the germline V gene are SGHDT and YYEEEE.

This sequence joins TRBV4-3 and TRBJ2-3; D is unresolved. The V end was cut by 0 bases, the J end by 1 base, with 14 bases between. CDR1 is LGHNA and CDR2 is YSLEER in the germline V gene. This CDR3 contains 17 residues. CDR3 DNA sequence: TGCGCCAGCAGCCAAGATCCCAGCCCACCCCGCACAGATACGCAGTATTTT. It codes for CASSQDPSPPRTDTQYF.

This clone was seen only once. The CDR3, as DNA: TGTGCCAGCAGCGTAGAGGGGGGATTCGGGGAGACCCAGTACTTC. It codes for CASSVEGGFGETQYF. The chain employs TRBV9 and TRBJ2-5; either TRBD1 or TRBD2 may supply D (6 bases each). CDR3 length equals 15 residues. Trimming took off 0 bases at V and 5 bases at J, with 14 bases between the two ends. Germline V gene lookup returns CDR1 SGDLS and CDR2 YYNGEE.

This clone was seen once. V is TRBV29-1 and J is TRBJ2-7; the D gene is possibly TRBD2 (5 bases). The V and J ends lost 5 bases and 0 bases respectively, with 11 bases between them. This CDR3 region has 13 residues. Germline loops: CDR1 SQVTM, CDR2 ANQGSEA. CDR3 sequence (DNA): TGCAGCGTTTCGACCGGGATCTCCTACGAGCAGTACTTC. It specifies CSVSTGISYEQYF.

This clone was recorded only once. The gene calls are TRBV7-9 and TRBJ2-7, with 8 bases that match TRBD1. The length of the CDR3 is 12 residues. CDR1 and CDR2 (germline): SEHNR, FQNEAQ (reference sequence). V shed 11 bases and J 2 bases; nucleotides not matched to a gene: 5. CDR3 bases: TGTGCCGGGGCAGGGGGCACCTACGAGCAGTACTTC. Its protein is CAGAGGTYEQYF.

J is TRBJ1-1 and V is TRBV5-6; D is ambiguous. This CDR3 has 12 residues. CDR1 and CDR2 (germline): SGHDT, YYEEEE. The ends were cut back, 4 bases at V and 5 bases at J, with 9 bases in the middle. CDR3 sequence reads: CASSRGSTEAFF. CDR3 nucleotide sequence: TGTGCCAGCAGCCGGGGTTCGACTGAAGCTTTCTTT.